The 17 T cell receptor beta chains presented below share a single source sample, sequenced in a study of T cells in Graves' hyperthyroidism and ophthalmopathy. TCR beta CDR3 sequences were amplified from RNA transcripts. Primed by the HTBI set, a first-round RT-PCR was run on the TCR CDR3. MiXCR, applied by TCRdb to the multiplex PCR reads, yields one record per CDR3 protein. In the table there are some 460,000 distinct CDR3 sequences, around 16% of which are singletons. The source material was blood. These TCRs come from a young woman with Graves' hyperthyroidism.

This clonotype was counted many times. The chain links TRBV27 to TRBJ2-7; D remains ambiguous. Deletions cut 6 bases from V and 0 bases from J, with 12 bases between. The germline V gene has CDR1 MNHEY and CDR2 SMNVEV (reference sequence). This CDR3 region has 14 residues. The CDR3 spells CASSPNGLSYEQYF. The CDR3 DNA is TGTGCCAGCAGCCCTAACGGCCTCTCCTACGAGCAGTACTTC.

This clonotype was counted at least ten times. The rearrangement uses TRBV28 and TRBJ2-1; tentative D call: TRBD2 (6 bases). V was shortened by 6 bases and J by 1 base, with 10 bases between the two germline ends. The CDR3 length is 14 residues. Germline-derived CDR1 and CDR2 are MDHEN and SYDVKM. Here the CDR3 DNA reads TGTGCCAGCAGCGAGGAGGGATCCTACAATGAGCAGTTCTTC. It yields the protein CASSEEGSYNEQFF. The full variable domain, its missing parts supplied by reference TRBV28 and TRBJ2-1, is DVKVTQSSRYLVKRTGEKVFLECVQDMDHENMFWYRQDPGLGLRLIYFSYDVKMKEKGDIPEGYSVSREKKERFSLILESASTNQTSMYLCASSEEGSYNEQFFGPGTRLTVL.

This clonotype was detected many times. This chain joins TRBV5-6 and TRBJ2-1; D is undetermined. The CDR3 covers 12 residues. The V end lost 2 bases, the J end lost 9 bases, and 9 bases lay between the germline ends. The germline V gene encodes CDR1 SGHDT and CDR2 YYEEEE. The CDR3 sequence is CASSFVSCEQFF. CDR3 in DNA: TGTGCCAGCAGCTTCGTCTCCTGTGAGCAGTTCTTC.

The gene calls are TRBV9 and TRBJ1-2; perhaps TRBD1 as D (6 bases). CDR3 length: 13 amino acids. Germline loops: CDR1 SGDLS, CDR2 YYNGEE. The V end lost 3 bases, the J end lost 4 bases, and 10 bases lay between the germline ends. DNA of the CDR3: TGTGCCAGCAGCGACGGGACACGCTATGGCTACACCTTC. Translating gives CASSDGTRYGYTF.

This clonotype has ten or more counts. The V call is TRBV28, the J call TRBJ2-3; D gene unclear. The CDR3 length is 13 residues. Looked up from germline, CDR1 is MDHEN and CDR2 is SYDVKM. V was clipped by 2 bases and J by 1 base, with 4 bases between them. The CDR3 protein is CASSLVGTDTQYF. CDR3 DNA sequence: TGTGCCAGCAGTTTAGTAGGCACAGATACGCAGTATTTT.

This clonotype has only a few counts. The chain uses TRBV7-9 and TRBJ1-4; 9 bases map to TRBD1. Germline V gene lookup returns CDR1 SEHNR and CDR2 FQNEAQ (reference sequence). The ends lost 5 bases at V and 6 bases at J; junction bases unmatched: 4. There are 14 residues in the CDR3. For the CDR3, the DNA is TGTGCCAGCAGCCCGGACAGGGGTCATGAAAAACTGTTTTTT. The encoded protein is CASSPDRGHEKLFF. Based on the CDR3 plus reference TRBV7-9 and TRBJ1-4, the full variable domain is DTGVSQNPRHKITKRGQNVTFRCDPISEHNRLYWYRQTLGQGPEFLTYFQNEAQLEKSRLLSDRFSAERPKGSFSTLEIQRTEQGDSAMYLCASSPDRGHEKLFFGSGTQLSVL.

Many counts were recorded for this clonotype. This chain connects TRBV28 to TRBJ1-5; D remains unclear. The V gene lost 5 bases and the J gene lost 3 bases, with 11 bases spanning the gap. From germline, CDR1 is MDHEN and CDR2 SYDVKM. The CDR3 runs to 14 residues. CDR3 sequence: CASSGGPANQPQHF. The CDR3 nucleotides are TGTGCCAGCAGTGGAGGGCCAGCCAATCAGCCCCAGCATTTT.

Many counts were recorded for this clonotype. The chain links TRBV7-8 to TRBJ2-7, with 11 bases fitting TRBD2. The junction had 10 bases not matched to a gene; V was cut back by 8 bases and J by 1 base. From germline, CDR1 is SGHVS and CDR2 FQNEAQ. CDR3 length: 16 residues. CDR3 in DNA: TGTGCCAGCCACCAGGGGACTAGCGGCCTATCCTACGAGCAGTACTTC. Translating gives CASHQGTSGLSYEQYF.

This clonotype appeared many times. The V and J genes are TRBV20-1 and TRBJ2-7; tentatively, D is TRBD1 (6 bases). Germline values: CDR1 DFQATT, CDR2 SNEGSKA (reference sequence). Trimming shortened V by 6 bases and J by 3 bases, and 9 bases separated the two germline ends. CDR3 length: 11 amino acids. CDR3 amino acids: CSAKQGYEQYF. CDR3 nucleotide sequence: TGCAGTGCCAAACAGGGCTACGAGCAGTACTTC.

This clonotype showed up many times. The CDR3 DNA is TGTGCCAGCAGCTTAAATCCAGACACCATATATTTT. This gives the protein CASSLNPDTIYF. This chain connects TRBV7-9 to TRBJ1-3; D is unresolved. The CDR3 is 12 residues long. Deletions cut 2 bases from V and 8 bases from J, with 7 bases between. Looked up from germline, CDR1 is SEHNR and CDR2 is FQNEAQ (reference sequence).

This clonotype has a count of ten or more. The V gene is TRBV6-2 or TRBV6-3, the J gene TRBJ2-2; maybe TRBD2 (6 bases). The CDR3 covers 19 residues. The V and J ends lost 0 bases and 4 bases respectively, with 21 bases between them. The germline V gene encodes CDR1 MNHEY and CDR2 SVGEGT. The CDR3 protein is CASSYSIGALRGGTGELFF. In DNA, the CDR3 is TGTGCCAGCAGTTACTCGATCGGGGCCTTGCGGGGAGGCACCGGGGAGCTGTTTTTT.

Ten or more counts support this clonotype. The chain uses TRBV20-1 and TRBJ2-7; D is possibly TRBD2 (5 bases). Per the germline V gene, CDR1 is DFQATT and CDR2 is SNEGSKA (reference sequence). This CDR3 has 14 amino acids. Trimming cost V 6 bases and J 7 bases, with 22 bases left between them. CDR3 in amino acids: CSAPAEVRAGEQYF. The CDR3 DNA reads TGCAGTGCCCCCGCCGAAGTAAGGGCGGGTGAGCAGTACTTC.

This clonotype was seen ten or more times. V is TRBV5-1 and J is TRBJ1-1; D is unclear. Germline V gives CDR1 SGHRS, CDR2 YFSETQ. Trimming removed 2 bases from V and 1 base from J, with 9 bases in between. The CDR3 runs 14 residues. Here the CDR3 DNA reads TGCGCCAGCAGCTTCGGACCGACGAACACTGAAGCTTTCTTT. This translates into CASSFGPTNTEAFF.

This clonotype was counted many times. The rearrangement links TRBV2 to TRBJ2-3; D tentatively fits TRBD1 or TRBD2 (6 bases each). Deletions cut 7 bases from V and 9 bases from J, with 14 bases between. Germline CDR1 and CDR2: SNHLY and FYNNEI. This CDR3 contains 12 residues. The CDR3 loop is CASNSDGGTQYF. The CDR3 DNA reads TGTGCCAGCAACTCTGACGGGGGCACGCAGTATTTT.

This clonotype has at least ten counts. The chain has TRBV5-6 and TRBJ2-1, with no clear D. The ends were cut back, 4 bases at V and 5 bases at J, with 16 bases in the middle. In germline, CDR1 is SGHDT, CDR2 YYEEEE. This CDR3 is 15 amino acids long. This CDR3 is CASSPRALAHNEQFF. The CDR3, as DNA: TGTGCCAGCAGCCCCCGGGCCTTAGCTCACAATGAGCAGTTCTTC. Complete variable domain (other parts from reference TRBV5-6 and TRBJ2-1): DAGVTQSPTHLIKTRGQQVTLRCSPKSGHDTVSWYQQALGQGPQFIFQYYEEEERQRGNFPDRFSGHQFPNYSSELNVNALLLGDSALYLCASSPRALAHNEQFFGPGTRLTVL.

This clonotype appeared a few times. The rearrangement joins TRBV27 to TRBJ2-3, with a possible D match to TRBD1 (6 bases). The germline V and J ends were trimmed by 0 bases and 14 bases, with 12 bases remaining between them. CDR3 length: 12 amino acids. Germline CDR1 is MNHEY and CDR2 is SMNVEV (reference sequence). CDR3 bases: TGTGCCAGCAGTTTATCATCCAGGGGCCGGTATTTT. This encodes CASSLSSRGRYF.

A few counts support this clonotype. The chain has TRBV15 and TRBJ2-7; D possibly corresponds to TRBD2 (5 bases). CDR3 length: 12 residues. CDR1 and CDR2 from the germline V gene are LNHNV and YYDKDF (reference sequence). With 8 bases removed from V and 3 bases from J, the gap between germline ends came to 11 bases. The CDR3 region is CATRGSHYEQYF. Here the CDR3 DNA reads TGTGCCACCCGAGGGAGCCACTACGAGCAGTACTTC. Complete variable domain (other parts from reference TRBV15 and TRBJ2-7): DAMVIQNPRYQVTQFGKPVTLSCSQTLNHNVMYWYQQKSSQAPKLLFHYYDKDFNNEADTPDNFQSRRPNTSFCFLDIRSPGLGDTAMYLCATRGSHYEQYFGPGTRLTVT.